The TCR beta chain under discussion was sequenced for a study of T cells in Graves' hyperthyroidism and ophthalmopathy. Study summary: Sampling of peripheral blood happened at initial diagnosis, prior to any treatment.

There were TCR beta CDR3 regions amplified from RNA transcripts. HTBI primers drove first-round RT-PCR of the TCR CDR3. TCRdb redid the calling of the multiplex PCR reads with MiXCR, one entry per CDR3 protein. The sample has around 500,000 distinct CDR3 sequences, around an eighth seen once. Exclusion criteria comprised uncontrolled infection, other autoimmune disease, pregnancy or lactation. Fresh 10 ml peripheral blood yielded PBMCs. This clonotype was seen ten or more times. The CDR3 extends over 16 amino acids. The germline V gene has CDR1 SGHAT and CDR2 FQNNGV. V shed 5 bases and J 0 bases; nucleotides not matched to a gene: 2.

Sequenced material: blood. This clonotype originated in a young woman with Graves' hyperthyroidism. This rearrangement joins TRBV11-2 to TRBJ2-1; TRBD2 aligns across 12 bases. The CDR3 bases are TGTGCCAGCAGCATGACTAGCGGGAGCTCCTACAATGAGCAGTTCTTC. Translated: CASSMTSGSSYNEQFF.